This is a list of T cell receptor beta chains from one sample in a study of human CD8 memory T cell subsets. TCRdb reprocessed the 5' RACE reads and keeps a single row for each CDR3 protein, giving no DNA. The repertoire table contains roughly 17,000 distinct CDR3 sequences. The material sequenced was CD8+ stem-like memory T cells (TSCM and TCM) sorted from PBMCs. The receptor set was obtained from a human donor in good health. Each CDR3 is given with its conserved first and last residue. Some rows mark clone size as missing; the rest say once, few, many or name a class of expanded clone.

V	J	size	CDR3
TRBV5-1	TRBJ1-4	NA	CASSLQQTGGGNNEKLFF
TRBV6-2/TRBV6-3	TRBJ1-4	NA	CASIRGTNRNEKLFF
TRBV7-9	TRBJ2-3	NA	CASSPPLEAGGTRDTQYF
TRBV20-1	TRBJ2-7	NA	CSARGRDTSYEQYF
TRBV4-3	TRBJ2-7	NA	CASSQASTHYEQYF
TRBV12-3/TRBV12-4	TRBJ2-1	NA	CASSRPRTGPNEQFF
TRBV29-1	TRBJ2-1	NA	CSVLGSGRYNYDEQFF
TRBV5-1	TRBJ2-3	NA	CASRGSTDTQYF
TRBV12-3/TRBV12-4	TRBJ2-1	NA	CASSRYRGVDEQFF
TRBV6-5	TRBJ2-7	NA	CASSYSIYYEQYF
TRBV28	TRBJ1-5	NA	CASSLGDGTNQPQHF
TRBV19	TRBJ2-5	NA	CASTGGEETQYF
TRBV28	TRBJ2-3	NA	CASSSLLAGGTDTQYF
TRBV10-3	TRBJ1-1	medium-sized	CAISEPQGMNTEAFF
TRBV12-3/TRBV12-4	TRBJ1-5	NA	CASSFRISGQPQHF
TRBV29-1	TRBJ2-3	NA	CSVAPTSGGAIDTQYF
TRBV9	TRBJ2-1	NA	CASSPEDYNEQFF
TRBV5-6	TRBJ2-2	NA	CASSTGGQYTGELFF
TRBV10-3	TRBJ2-7	NA	CAISELGVNYEQYF
TRBV10-3	TRBJ1-2	NA	CATTGTPNYGYTF
TRBV7-3	TRBJ2-1	NA	CASSPKPASGRGSEQFF
TRBV11-2	TRBJ2-7	medium-sized	CASRGWMTSGSYEQYF